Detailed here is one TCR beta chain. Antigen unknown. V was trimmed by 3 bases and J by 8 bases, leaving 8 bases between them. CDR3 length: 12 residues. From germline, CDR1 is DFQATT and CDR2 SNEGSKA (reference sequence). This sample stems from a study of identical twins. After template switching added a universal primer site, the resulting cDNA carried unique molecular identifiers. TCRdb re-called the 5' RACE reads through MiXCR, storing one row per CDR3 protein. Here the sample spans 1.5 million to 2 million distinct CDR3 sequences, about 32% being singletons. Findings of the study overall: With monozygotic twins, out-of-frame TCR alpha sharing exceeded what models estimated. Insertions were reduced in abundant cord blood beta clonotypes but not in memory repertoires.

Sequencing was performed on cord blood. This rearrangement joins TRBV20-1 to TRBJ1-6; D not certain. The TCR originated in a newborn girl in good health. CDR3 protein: CSASSSDSPLHF. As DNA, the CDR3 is TGCAGTGCTAGTTCAAGCGATTCACCCCTCCACTTT.